This T cell receptor (beta chain) was identified during a study of cytomegalovirus exposure and HLA in healthy donors. Broader study findings: The study flagged approximately 180 TCR beta chains as cytomegalovirus-associated.

A word on this clone: Its target is not known.

The germline CDR1 and CDR2 sequences are SGHDT and YYEEEE. V lost 3 bases to trimming and J lost 2 bases; unmatched junction nucleotides: 10. This CDR3 region has 16 residues. Profiling relied on immunoSEQ multiplex PCR, and the TCRdb table lists in-frame clones only, not all of them. The sample yields about 360,000 clones, 86% seen once. Sequenced: PBMCs. The sequence derives from a woman aged 18-29 years in good health and CMV-seronegative. This chain connects TRBV5-6 to TRBJ2-7, with 8 bases that match TRBD1. In nucleotides, the CDR3 is TGTGCCAGCAGCTCAGGACCCGGGACAGGAACCTACGAGCAGTACTTC. This codes for CASSSGPGTGTYEQYF.